Detailed here is one T cell receptor (beta chain). People whose metastatic non-small-cell lung cancer was chemo-refractory got focal radiation along with CTLA-4 blockade by ipilimumab. The sample comes from a study of radiotherapy plus CTLA-4 blockade in lung cancer. The protocol was immunoSEQ multiplex PCR, while the TCRdb copy is restricted to in-frame clones and leaves out a portion. This sample has tens of thousands of clones; roughly three quarters occur once, and the top ten carry 2.6%. The receptor was isolated from a human donor with non-small cell lung cancer whose response to radiotherapy plus ipilimumab could not be evaluated. The starting material was peripheral blood, obtained from a patient treated with radiotherapy plus ipilimumab.

The CDR3 loop reads CASSYLDRPAETQYF. Written as DNA, the CDR3 is TGTGCCAGCAGTTACTTGGACAGGCCTGCAGAGACCCAGTACTTC. The chain has TRBV6-5 and TRBJ2-5; 7 positions agree with TRBD1. The CDR3 runs to 15 residues. The V and J ends lost 1 base and 4 bases, in that order; junction bases with no gene match: 6. Per the germline V gene, CDR1 is MNHEY and CDR2 is SVGAGI.